This T cell receptor (beta chain) was found in a study of CXCR3-negative and CXCR3-positive naive CD8 T cells. Study-level points and caveats: Similar TRBV-TRBJ usage was seen in naive cells (both CXCR3-negative and CXCR3-positive), but memory cells differed. Naive cells that were CXCR3-positive had more hydrophobic TRB CDR3s (compared with CXCR3-negative naive cells).

The CDR3 has 14 residues. Libraries were UMI-labeled 5' RACE TRB cDNA. TCRdb reanalyzed the 5' RACE reads, giving one entry per CDR3 protein sequence and no DNA. This table holds 90,000 to 150,000 distinct CDR3 sequences. As concerns this clonotype: The antigen remains unidentified.

The receptor was isolated from a human donor in good health. Some clones in this sample may be carry-over from other donors' samples. V usage is TRBV12-3 or TRBV12-4 and J usage is TRBJ2-7; TCRdb outputs TRBD1, but without DNA this stays unchecked. Sequenced sample: naive CXCR3+ CD8+ T cells from blood. Subset in this sample: CD45RO-CCR7+CD27+CD95- naive CD8+ T cells expressing CXCR3 (TNR3+). The chain's CDR3 is CASSLSGGAYEQYF.